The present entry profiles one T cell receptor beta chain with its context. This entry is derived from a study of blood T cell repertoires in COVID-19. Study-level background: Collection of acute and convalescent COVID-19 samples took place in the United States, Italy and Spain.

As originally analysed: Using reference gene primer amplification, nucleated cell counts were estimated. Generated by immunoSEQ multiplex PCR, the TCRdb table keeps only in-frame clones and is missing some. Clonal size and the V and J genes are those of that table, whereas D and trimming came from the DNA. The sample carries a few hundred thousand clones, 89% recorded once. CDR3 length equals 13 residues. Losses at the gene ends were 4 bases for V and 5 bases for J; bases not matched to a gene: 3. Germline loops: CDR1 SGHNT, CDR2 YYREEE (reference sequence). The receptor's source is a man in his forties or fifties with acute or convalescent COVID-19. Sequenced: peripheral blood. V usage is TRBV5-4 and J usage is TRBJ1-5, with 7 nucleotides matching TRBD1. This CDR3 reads CASSEGQHQPQHF. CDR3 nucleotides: TGTGCCAGCAGCGAGGGACAGCATCAGCCCCAGCATTTT.